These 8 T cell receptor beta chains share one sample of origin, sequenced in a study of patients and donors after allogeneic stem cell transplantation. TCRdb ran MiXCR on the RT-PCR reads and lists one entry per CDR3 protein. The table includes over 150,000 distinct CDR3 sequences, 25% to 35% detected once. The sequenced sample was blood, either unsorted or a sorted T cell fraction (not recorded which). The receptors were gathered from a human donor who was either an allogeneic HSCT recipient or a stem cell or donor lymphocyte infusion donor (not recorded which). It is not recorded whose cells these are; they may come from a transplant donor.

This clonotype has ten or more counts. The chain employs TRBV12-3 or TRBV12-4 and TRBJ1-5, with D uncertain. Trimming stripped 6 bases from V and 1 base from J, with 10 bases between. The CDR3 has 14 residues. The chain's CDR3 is CASSPVQSNQPQHF. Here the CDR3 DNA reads TGTGCCAGCAGCCCCGTACAGAGCAATCAGCCCCAGCATTTT.

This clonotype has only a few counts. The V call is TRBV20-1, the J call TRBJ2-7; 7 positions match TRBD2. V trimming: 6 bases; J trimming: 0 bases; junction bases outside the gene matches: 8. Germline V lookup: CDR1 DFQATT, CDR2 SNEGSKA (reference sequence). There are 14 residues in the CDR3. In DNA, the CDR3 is TGCAGTGCACTTAGCGGGTTTAGCTCCTACGAGCAGTACTTC. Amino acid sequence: CSALSGFSSYEQYF.

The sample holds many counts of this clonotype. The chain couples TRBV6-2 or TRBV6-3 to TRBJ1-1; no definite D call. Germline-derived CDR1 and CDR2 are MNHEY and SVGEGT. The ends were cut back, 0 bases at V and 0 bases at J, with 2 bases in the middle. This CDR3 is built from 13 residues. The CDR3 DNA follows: TGTGCCAGCAGTTACTCGCTGAACACTGAAGCTTTCTTT. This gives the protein CASSYSLNTEAFF.

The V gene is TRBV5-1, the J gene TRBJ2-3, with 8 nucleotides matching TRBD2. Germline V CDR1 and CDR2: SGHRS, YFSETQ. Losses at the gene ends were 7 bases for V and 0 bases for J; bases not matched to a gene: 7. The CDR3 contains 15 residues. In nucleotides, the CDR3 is TGCGCCAGCCTCCTAGCGGGTCCTAGCACAGATACGCAGTATTTT. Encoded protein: CASLLAGPSTDTQYF.

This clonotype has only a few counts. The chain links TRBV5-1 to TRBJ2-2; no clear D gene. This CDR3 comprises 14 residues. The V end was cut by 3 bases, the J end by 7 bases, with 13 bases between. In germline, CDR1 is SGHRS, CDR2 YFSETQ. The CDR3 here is CASSSVYRGGELFF. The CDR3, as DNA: TGCGCCAGCAGCTCGGTTTACAGAGGCGGGGAGCTGTTTTTT.

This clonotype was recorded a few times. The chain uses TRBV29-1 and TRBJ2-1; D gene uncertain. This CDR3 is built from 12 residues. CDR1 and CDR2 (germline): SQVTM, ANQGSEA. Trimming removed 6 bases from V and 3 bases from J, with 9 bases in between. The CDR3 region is CSVRLDYNEQFF. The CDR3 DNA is TGCAGCGTAAGACTGGACTACAATGAGCAGTTCTTC.

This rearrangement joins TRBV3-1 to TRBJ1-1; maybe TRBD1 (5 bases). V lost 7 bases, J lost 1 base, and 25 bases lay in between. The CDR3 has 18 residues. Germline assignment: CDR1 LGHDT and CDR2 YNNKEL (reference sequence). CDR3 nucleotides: TGTGCCAGCACCCTTAAAGGGCTGGGGCCCCGCGCGAACACTGAAGCTTTCTTT. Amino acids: CASTLKGLGPRANTEAFF. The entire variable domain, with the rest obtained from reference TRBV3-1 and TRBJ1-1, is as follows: DTAVSQTPKYLVTQMGNDKSIKCEQNLGHDTMYWYKQDSKKFLKIMFSYNNKELIINETVPNRFSPKSPDKAHLNLHINSLELGDSAVYFCASTLKGLGPRANTEAFFGQGTRLTVV.

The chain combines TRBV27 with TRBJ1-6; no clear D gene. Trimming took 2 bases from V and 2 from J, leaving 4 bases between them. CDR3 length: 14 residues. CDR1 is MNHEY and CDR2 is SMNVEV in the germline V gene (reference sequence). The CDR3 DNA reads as TGTGCCAGCAGTTTACGGACCTATAATTCACCCCTCCACTTT. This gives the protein CASSLRTYNSPLHF.